A selection of T cell receptor beta chains follows, all from one sample in a study of blood T cell repertoires in COVID-19. Using immunoSEQ multiplex PCR, the repertoire was profiled, and TCRdb retains in-frame clones only, with some absent. The sample contains about 180,000 clones, around 83% of which appear only once. Sequenced input: peripheral blood. These receptors came from a woman aged 70-85 years with COVID-19, enrolled during active disease. Each CDR3 is given with its conserved first and last residue. D genes are given only for firm matches. Only some rows state a clone size, as once, few, many or a class for expanded clones.

V: TRBV7-2; D: TRBD1; size: few; J: TRBJ1-2; CDR3: CASSSPGQGIYGYTF; DNA: TGTGCCAGCAGCTCCCCGGGACAGGGGATCTATGGCTACACCTTC
V: TRBV5-1; D: TRBD1; size: NA; J: TRBJ1-1; CDR3: CASSSTGGQNTEAFF; DNA: TGCGCCAGCAGTTCGACAGGGGGGCAGAACACTGAAGCTTTCTTT
V: TRBV6-5; D: NA; size: NA; J: TRBJ2-1; CDR3: CASNSAGFYNEQFF; DNA: TGTGCCAGCAATTCGGCAGGGTTCTACAATGAGCAGTTCTTC
V: TRBV2; D: TRBD1; size: NA; J: TRBJ2-1; CDR3: CASTGTGAYNEQFF; DNA: TGTGCCAGCACCGGGACAGGGGCCTACAATGAGCAGTTCTTC
V: TRBV7-2; D: NA; size: NA; J: TRBJ1-1; CDR3: CASGRRGKEGAFF; DNA: TGTGCCAGCGGCCGGAGAGGGAAGGAAGGAGCTTTCTTT
V: TRBV6-5; D: TRBD1; size: NA; J: TRBJ2-7; CDR3: CASRGQGYEQYF; DNA: TGTGCCAGCAGGGGACAGGGCTACGAGCAGTACTTC
V: TRBV21-1; D: NA; size: NA; J: TRBJ2-3; CDR3: CASSNLSSTDTQYF; DNA: TGTGCCAGCAGCAACCTGTCTAGCACAGATACGCAGTATTTT
V: TRBV7-8; D: TRBD2; size: NA; J: TRBJ2-7; CDR3: CASSLDQLAGGPTSYEQYF; DNA: TGTGCCAGCAGCTTAGACCAACTAGCGGGAGGGCCAACGTCCTACGAGCAGTACTTC
V: TRBV6-2/TRBV6-3; D: TRBD1; size: NA; J: TRBJ2-1; CDR3: CASSTAGQGPNEQFF; DNA: TGTGCCAGCAGCACAGCGGGACAGGGTCCCAATGAGCAGTTCTTC
V: TRBV27; D: NA; size: NA; J: TRBJ2-7; CDR3: CASSSSGYGGYEQYF; DNA: TGTGCCAGCAGTTCCTCGGGGTACGGGGGATACGAGCAGTACTTC
V: TRBV12-3/TRBV12-4; D: NA; size: NA; J: TRBJ1-2; CDR3: CASSPEGYGYTF; DNA: TGTGCCAGCAGCCCAGAGGGATATGGCTACACCTTC
V: TRBV5-1; D: NA; size: NA; J: TRBJ2-1; CDR3: CASSLASGQTEGDEQFF; DNA: TGCGCCAGCAGCTTGGCCTCCGGACAGACCGAAGGGGATGAGCAGTTCTTC